This TCR beta chain was recovered during a study of blood T cell repertoires in COVID-19. Study as a whole: Spain, Italy and the United States supplied samples that represented acute and convalescent COVID-19. The cDNA or gDNA used as material had been derived from T cells, B-cell-depleted T cells, or PBMCs.

How the authors handled the data: Amplifying reference gene primers gave estimates of nucleated cell counts. Generated by immunoSEQ multiplex PCR, the TCRdb table keeps only in-frame clones and is missing some. That table supplies the V and J calls and clone size; D and trimming were determined from the DNA. The data show 45,000 to 65,000 clones, around nine tenths seen once. V lost 6 bases and J lost 2; bases outside the gene matches: 8. The CDR3 spans 15 residues. Germline V gene sequence: CDR1 MRHNA, CDR2 SNTAGT. The source is a man aged 45-65 years with active COVID-19. Sequencing used peripheral blood. V and J are TRBV6-4 and TRBJ2-3, with 7 bases aligning to TRBD2. The CDR3 DNA sequence: TGTGCCAGCAGGCGGACTAGTTCTGTCACAGATACGCAGTATTTT. Its translation is CASRRTSSVTDTQYF.